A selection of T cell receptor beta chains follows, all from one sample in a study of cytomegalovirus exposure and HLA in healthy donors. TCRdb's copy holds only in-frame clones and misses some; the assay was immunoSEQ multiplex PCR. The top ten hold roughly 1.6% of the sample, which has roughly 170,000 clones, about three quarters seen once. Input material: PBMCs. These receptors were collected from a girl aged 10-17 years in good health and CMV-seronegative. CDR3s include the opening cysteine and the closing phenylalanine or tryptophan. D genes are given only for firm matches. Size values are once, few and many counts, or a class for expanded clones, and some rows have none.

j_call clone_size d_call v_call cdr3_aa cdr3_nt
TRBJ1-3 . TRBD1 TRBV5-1 CASSLAGQGAGNTIYF TGCGCCAGCAGCTTGGCTGGACAGGGGGCTGGAAACACCATATATTTT
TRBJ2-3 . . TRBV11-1 CASSPGGGRTDTQYF TGTGCCAGCAGTCCTGGGGGCGGACGCACAGATACGCAGTATTTT
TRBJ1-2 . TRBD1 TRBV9 CASSLPLGQANYGYTF TGTGCCAGCAGCCTACCCCTGGGACAGGCTAACTATGGCTACACCTTC
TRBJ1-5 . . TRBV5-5 CASSLTTLGLSNQPQHF TGTGCCAGCAGCCTTACGACCCTCGGGTTGAGCAATCAGCCCCAGCATTTT
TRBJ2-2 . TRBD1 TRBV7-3 CASSSPGQGGTGELFF TGTGCCAGCAGCTCCCCGGGACAGGGTGGAACCGGGGAGCTGTTTTTT
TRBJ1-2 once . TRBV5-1 CASSLVGTFNYGYTF TGCGCCAGCAGCTTGGTCGGGACATTCAACTATGGCTACACCTTC
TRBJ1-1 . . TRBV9 CASSVAEYTEAFF TGTGCCAGCAGCGTAGCTGAGTACACTGAAGCTTTCTTT
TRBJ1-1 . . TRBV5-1 CASSLAVLNTEAFF TGCGCCAGCAGCTTGGCGGTGTTGAACACTGAAGCTTTCTTT
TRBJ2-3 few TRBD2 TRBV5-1 CASWGGSPTDTQYF TGCGCCAGCTGGGGGGGGTCCCCCACAGATACGCAGTATTTT
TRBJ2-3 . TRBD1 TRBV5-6 CASSFTGVRGTDTQYF TGTGCCAGCAGCTTTACAGGGGTGAGGGGCACAGATACGCAGTATTTT
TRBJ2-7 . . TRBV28 CASSQSLGLTYEQYF TGTGCCAGCAGTCAGAGTTTGGGACTGACCTACGAGCAGTACTTC
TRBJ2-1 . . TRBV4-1 CASSLLSSDSHEQFF TGCGCCAGCAGCCTACTTTCTAGCGACTCCCATGAGCAGTTCTTC
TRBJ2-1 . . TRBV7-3 CASSPGQGTYNEQFF TGTGCCAGCAGCCCTGGCCAGGGTACCTACAATGAGCAGTTCTTC
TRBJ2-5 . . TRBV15 CATSRGRGETQYF TGTGCCACCAGCAGAGGCCGAGGAGAGACCCAGTACTTC
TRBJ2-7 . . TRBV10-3 CATLPRQGEQYF TGTGCCACCCTCCCCCGTCAGGGCGAGCAGTACTTC
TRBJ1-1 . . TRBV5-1 CASSPVNGEWDTEAFF TGCGCCAGCAGCCCAGTCAATGGGGAGTGGGACACTGAAGCTTTCTTT
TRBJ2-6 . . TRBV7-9 CASSRLDANVLTF TGTGCCAGCAGCCGTTTAGATGCCAACGTCCTGACTTTC
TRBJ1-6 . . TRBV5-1 CASRPTGGRGSPLHF TGCGCCAGCAGACCCACGGGAGGAAGGGGTTCACCCCTCCACTTT
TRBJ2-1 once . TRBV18 CASSPALAWGQGNEQFF TGTGCCAGCTCACCAGCGCTAGCCTGGGGGCAGGGGAATGAGCAGTTCTTC
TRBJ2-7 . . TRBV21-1 CASREAVSSYEQYF TGTGCCAGCAGAGAAGCGGTAAGCTCCTACGAGCAGTACTTC
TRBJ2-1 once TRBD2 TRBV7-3 CASRPPGLADLNEQFF TGTGCCAGCAGGCCGCCGGGACTAGCGGACCTCAATGAGCAGTTCTTC
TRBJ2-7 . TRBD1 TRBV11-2 CASSFNSGGFYEQYF TGTGCCAGCAGCTTTAACTCAGGGGGCTTCTACGAGCAGTACTTC
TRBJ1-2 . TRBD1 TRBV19 CASTRRGGWGYTF TGTGCCAGTACTCGGCGAGGGGGCTGGGGCTACACCTTC
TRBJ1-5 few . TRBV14 CASSLDKNQPQHF TGTGCCAGCAGCCTGGACAAAAATCAGCCCCAGCATTTT
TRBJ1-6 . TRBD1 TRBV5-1 CASRSGQGISPLHF TGCGCCAGCAGGTCGGGACAGGGAATATCACCCCTCCACTTT
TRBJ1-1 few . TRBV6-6 CASSYSGGGRNTEAFF TGTGCCAGCAGTTATTCGGGTGGCGGAAGGAACACTGAAGCTTTCTTT
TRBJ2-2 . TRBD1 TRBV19 CAVQGADYTGELFF TGTGCCGTCCAGGGGGCGGACTACACCGGGGAGCTGTTTTTT
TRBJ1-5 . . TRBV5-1 CASSLLGPGGNQPQHF TGCGCCAGCAGCTTGCTGGGGCCAGGGGGCAATCAGCCCCAGCATTTT
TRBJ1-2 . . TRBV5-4 CASSLGLLDYYGYTF TGTGCCAGCAGCTTGGGTCTCCTGGACTACTATGGCTACACCTTC
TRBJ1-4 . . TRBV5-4 CASSVGPGTTNEKLFF TGTGCCAGCAGCGTAGGCCCCGGGACAACGAATGAAAAACTGTTTTTT
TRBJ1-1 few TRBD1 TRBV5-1 CASSPQGAEGTEAFF TGCGCCAGCAGCCCGCAGGGGGCGGAAGGTACTGAAGCTTTCTTT
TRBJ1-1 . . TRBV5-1 CASSLAASAEAFF TGCGCCAGCAGCTTGGCGGCAAGCGCTGAAGCTTTCTTT
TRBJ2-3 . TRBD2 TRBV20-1 CSAPSGDTQYF TGCAGTGCTCCTAGCGGGGATACGCAGTATTTT
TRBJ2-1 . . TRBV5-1 CASSLDTGLIEQFF TGCGCCAGCAGCTTGGATACAGGGTTGATTGAGCAGTTCTTC
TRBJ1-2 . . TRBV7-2 CASSIKGPGYGYTF TGTGCCAGCAGCATAAAGGGGCCGGGCTATGGCTACACCTTC
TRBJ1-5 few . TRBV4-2 CASSQHNGQLNQPQHF TGTGCCAGCAGCCAACACAATGGACAGCTCAATCAGCCCCAGCATTTT
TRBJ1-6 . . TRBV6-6 CASITKPTTGSPLHF TGTGCCAGCATCACTAAACCGACGACAGGTTCACCCCTCCACTTT
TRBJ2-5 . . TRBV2 CASEGGETQYF TGTGCCTCCGAGGGAGGAGAGACCCAGTACTTC
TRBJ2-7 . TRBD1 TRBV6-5 CASSRGRSAEQYF TGTGCCAGCAGCAGGGGGCGCTCGGCCGAGCAGTACTTC
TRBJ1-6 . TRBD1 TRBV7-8 CASSLRQGLDNSPLHF TGTGCCAGCAGCTTACGACAGGGCCTAGATAATTCACCCCTCCACTTT
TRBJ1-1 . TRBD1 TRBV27 CASSLVRGRRTEAFF TGTGCCAGCAGTTTAGTCAGGGGGCGGCGTACTGAAGCTTTCTTT
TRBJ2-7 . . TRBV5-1 CASSLIQGTRDRESGGLYEQYF TGCGCCAGCAGCTTGATACAGGGCACTCGGGACAGGGAAAGCGGGGGGCTCTACGAGCAGTACTTC